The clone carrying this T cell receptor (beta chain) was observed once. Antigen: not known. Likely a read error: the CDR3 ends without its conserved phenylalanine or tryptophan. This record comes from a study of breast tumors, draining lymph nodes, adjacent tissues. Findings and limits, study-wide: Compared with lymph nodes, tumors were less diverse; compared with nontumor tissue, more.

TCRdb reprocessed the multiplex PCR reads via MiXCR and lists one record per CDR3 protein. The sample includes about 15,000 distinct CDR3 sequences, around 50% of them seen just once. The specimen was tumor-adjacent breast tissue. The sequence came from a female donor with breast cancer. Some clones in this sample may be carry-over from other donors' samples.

The CDR3 DNA sequence: TGTGCCAGCAGCCTGTCGACAGGGGATGGCTACACCCTC. Protein product: CASSLSTGDGYTL. J is TRBJ1-2 and V is TRBV5-8, with TRBD1 matching over 8 bases. Germline V gene sequence: CDR1 SGHTS, CDR2 YDEGEE. This CDR3 spans 13 amino acids. V shed 4 bases, J shed 6 bases, and the junction held 5 bases outside the gene matches.